The rows below give T cell receptor beta chains drawn from one sample of a study of blood T cell repertoires in COVID-19. Data came from immunoSEQ multiplex PCR; TCRdb stores just in-frame clones and leaves some out. There are roughly 150,000 clones in the sample; 80% to 85% occur only once, and approximately 5.3% lies in the top ten. The sequenced sample was PBMCs or T cells enriched from blood (not recorded which). The receptors come from a man between 65 and 85 years old who had been exposed to COVID-19. Both conserved end residues are trimmed from each CDR3.

ASRGGQGGQPQH TRBJ1-5 TRBV28
AWAGGSSYEQY TRBJ2-7 TRBV30
ASTLGDPNTGELF TRBJ2-2 TRBV5-1
ASSREGGDYGYT TRBJ1-2 TRBV5-1
ASSETSGGYT TRBJ1-2 TRBV6-1
ASRRDTGSAEAF TRBJ1-1 TRBV5-5
SVWRSSYEQY TRBJ2-7 TRBV29-1
ASSLVGTGKGTEAF TRBJ1-1 TRBV7-9
AISVGDRDGDTQY TRBJ2-3 TRBV10-3
ASRSGADNEQF TRBJ2-1 TRBV28
ATSSRKGQGNEKLF TRBJ1-4 TRBV15
ASSFAGDTEAF TRBJ1-1 TRBV27
AWKAGREAF TRBJ1-1 TRBV30
ASSLLADFYEQY TRBJ2-7 TRBV7-2
ASSIARTGRDGYT TRBJ1-2 TRBV19
ASSLEGYGGGATQY TRBJ2-5 TRBV7-8
ASSSDRGNEQF TRBJ2-1 TRBV7-2
ASETRNTEAF TRBJ1-1 TRBV2
ASSDWSISKFF TRBJ1-1 TRBV27
ASSQDNGYT TRBJ1-2 TRBV4-2
ASSARQGNSPLH TRBJ1-6 TRBV2
ASSLVRGLQPQH TRBJ1-5 TRBV5-8
ASSRDGQLANYGYT TRBJ1-2 TRBV19
ASTGHLNEKLF TRBJ1-4 TRBV19
ASSLGGRGVRQGHGYT TRBJ1-2 TRBV7-2
ASSQDRRKTPYGYT TRBJ1-2 TRBV4-1
ASSYPGGFTEAF TRBJ1-1 TRBV19
ATSRPQGAPQH TRBJ1-5 TRBV15
ASSLSAQGAHEQY TRBJ2-7 TRBV28
ASSPLTGRGQPQH TRBJ1-5 TRBV27
ASSMSRGRSYEQY TRBJ2-7 TRBV19
ASRLAGTPTYEQY TRBJ2-7 TRBV5-1
ASSLGLFTDTQY TRBJ2-3 TRBV27
ASSPQILAGGPADTQY TRBJ2-3 TRBV7-2
ASSKTSGSWNEQF TRBJ2-1 TRBV6-2/TRBV6-3
ASRGLAGGTTDTQY TRBJ2-3 TRBV11-2
ASSSGRENTEAF TRBJ1-1 TRBV10-1
ASTVGGIEWNTQY TRBJ2-3 TRBV5-1
ASRGSATEAF TRBJ1-1 TRBV6-6
ASSLGQINEKLF TRBJ1-4 TRBV5-1
ASSLGQVSTNEKLF TRBJ1-4 TRBV7-6
ASSDRDRAF TRBJ2-1 TRBV7-8
ASSLPGIVYGYT TRBJ1-2 TRBV19
ASTRGLAGVGGELF TRBJ2-2 TRBV28
ASSLSGETQY TRBJ2-5 TRBV5-1
ASSKANRAENTEAF TRBJ1-1 TRBV21-1
ASSLGGSGYT TRBJ1-2 TRBV27
ASSYAKGVNEKLF TRBJ1-4 TRBV6-5
ASRGQGRLEQY TRBJ2-7 TRBV12-3/TRBV12-4
ASSGASGLNTGELF TRBJ2-2 TRBV7-9